The entry below describes one T cell receptor (beta chain). The CDR3 is 15 amino acids. Germline V gene sequence: CDR1 MNHNS, CDR2 SASEGT. The V and J ends lost 2 bases and 4 bases, in that order; junction bases with no gene match: 3. This sample was taken from a study of blood T cell repertoires in COVID-19. For the study at large: Samples representing acute and convalescent COVID-19 were sourced from the United States, Italy and Spain. Sample material is recorded as cDNA or gDNA derived from T cells, B-cell-depleted T cells, or PBMCs.

TCRdb's copy holds only in-frame clones and misses some; the assay was immunoSEQ multiplex PCR. The sample contains 40,000 to 45,000 clones, 85% to 95% of which appear only once. This receptor was taken from a human donor in a cohort sampled during active COVID-19. V usage is TRBV6-1 and J usage is TRBJ2-2; 8 bases fit TRBD2. The material sequenced was peripheral blood. The DNA for the CDR3 is TGTGCCAGCAGTGAACGGGGGGGAGGCACCGGGGAGCTGTTTTTT. It encodes CASSERGGGTGELFF.